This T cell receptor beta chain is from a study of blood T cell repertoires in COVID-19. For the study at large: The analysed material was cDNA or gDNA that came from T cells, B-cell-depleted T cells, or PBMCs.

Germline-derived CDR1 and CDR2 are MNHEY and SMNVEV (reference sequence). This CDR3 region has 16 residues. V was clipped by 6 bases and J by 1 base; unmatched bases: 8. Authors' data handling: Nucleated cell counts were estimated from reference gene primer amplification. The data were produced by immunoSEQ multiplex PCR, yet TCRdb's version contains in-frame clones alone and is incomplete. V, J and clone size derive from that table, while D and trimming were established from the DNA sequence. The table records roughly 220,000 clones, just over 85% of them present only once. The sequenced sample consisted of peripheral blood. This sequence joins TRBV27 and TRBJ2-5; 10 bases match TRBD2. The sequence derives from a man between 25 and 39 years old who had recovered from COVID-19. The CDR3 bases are TGTGCCAGCAGCCCCTTTCTAGCGGGGGTCCAAGAGACCCAGTACTTC. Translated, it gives CASSPFLAGVQETQYF.